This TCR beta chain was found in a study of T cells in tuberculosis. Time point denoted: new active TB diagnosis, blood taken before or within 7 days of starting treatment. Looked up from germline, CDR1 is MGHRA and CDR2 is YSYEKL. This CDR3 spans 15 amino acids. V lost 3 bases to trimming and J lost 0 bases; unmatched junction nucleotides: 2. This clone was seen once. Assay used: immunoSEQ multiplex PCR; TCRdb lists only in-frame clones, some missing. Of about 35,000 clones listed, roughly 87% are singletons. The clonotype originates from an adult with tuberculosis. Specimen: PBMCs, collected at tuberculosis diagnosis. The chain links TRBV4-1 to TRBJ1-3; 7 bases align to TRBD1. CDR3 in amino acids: CASSQGQFSGNTIYF. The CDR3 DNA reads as TGCGCCAGCAGCCAGGGACAGTTCTCTGGAAACACCATATATTTT.